This T cell receptor (beta chain) was recovered during a study of cytomegalovirus exposure and HLA in healthy donors. Overall study: The 100 to 150 validation repertoires and the approximately 670 first-cohort repertoires shared a platform, a later analysis reported. Study-level results: In the 90 to 150 validation repertoires, around 95% of cluster scores exceeded 0, per a later analysis.

Comments on this clone: As yet, its antigen is unknown.

The assay was immunoSEQ multiplex PCR, and TCRdb's table has in-frame clones only and misses some. In the table there are 110,000 to 150,000 clones, roughly nine tenths of which are singletons. Sequenced material: PBMCs. The TCR was taken from a man younger than 30 in good health and CMV-seronegative.

The CDR3 nucleotides read TGCGCCAGCAGCCTGCAGGGAGGGGAGGCCGGGGAGCTGTTTTTT. This translates into CASSLQGGEAGELFF. The chain combines TRBV5-1 with TRBJ2-2; 7 positions agree with TRBD2. Germline-derived CDR1 and CDR2 are SGHRS and YFSETQ. The CDR3 length is 15 residues. V was pared by 4 bases and J by 6 bases, with 9 bases of the junction left unmatched.